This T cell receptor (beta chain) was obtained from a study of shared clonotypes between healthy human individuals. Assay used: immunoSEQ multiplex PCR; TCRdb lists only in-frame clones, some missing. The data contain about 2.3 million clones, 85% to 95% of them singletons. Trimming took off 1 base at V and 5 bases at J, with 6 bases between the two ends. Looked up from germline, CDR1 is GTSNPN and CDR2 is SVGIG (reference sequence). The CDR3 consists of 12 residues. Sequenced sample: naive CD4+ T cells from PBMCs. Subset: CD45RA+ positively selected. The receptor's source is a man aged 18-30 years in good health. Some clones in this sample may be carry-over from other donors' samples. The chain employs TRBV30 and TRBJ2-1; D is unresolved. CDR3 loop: CAWSEAHNEQFF. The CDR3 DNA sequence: TGTGCCTGGAGTGAAGCGCACAATGAGCAGTTCTTC.